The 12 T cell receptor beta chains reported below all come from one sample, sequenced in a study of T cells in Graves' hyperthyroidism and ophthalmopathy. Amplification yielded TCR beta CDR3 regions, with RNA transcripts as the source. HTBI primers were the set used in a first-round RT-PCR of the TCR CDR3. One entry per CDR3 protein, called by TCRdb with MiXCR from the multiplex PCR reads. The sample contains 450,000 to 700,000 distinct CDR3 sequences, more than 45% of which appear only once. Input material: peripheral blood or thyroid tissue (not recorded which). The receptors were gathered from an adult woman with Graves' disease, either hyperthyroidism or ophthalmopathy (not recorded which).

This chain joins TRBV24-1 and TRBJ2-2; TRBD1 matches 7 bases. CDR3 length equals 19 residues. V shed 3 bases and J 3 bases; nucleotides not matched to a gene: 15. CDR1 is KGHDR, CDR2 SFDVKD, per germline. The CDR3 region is CATSDETGPRFGYTGELFF. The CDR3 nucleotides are TGTGCCACCAGTGATGAGACAGGGCCCCGTTTTGGTTACACCGGGGAGCTGTTTTTT.

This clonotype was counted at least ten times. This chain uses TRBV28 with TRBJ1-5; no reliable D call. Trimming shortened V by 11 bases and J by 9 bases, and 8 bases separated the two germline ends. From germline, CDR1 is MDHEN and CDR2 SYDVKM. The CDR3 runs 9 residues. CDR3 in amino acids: CAWKWPQHF. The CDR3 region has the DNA TGTGCCTGGAAATGGCCCCAGCATTTT.

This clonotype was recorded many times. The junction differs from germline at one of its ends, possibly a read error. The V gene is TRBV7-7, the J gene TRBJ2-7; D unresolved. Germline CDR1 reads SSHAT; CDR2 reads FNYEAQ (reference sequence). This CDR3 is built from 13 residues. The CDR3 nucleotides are TGTGCTAGCAGCCTGGTAACCGACTACGAGCAGTACTTC. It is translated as CASSLVTDYEQYF.

The CDR3 coding sequence is TGTGCCAGCAGCTTAGCCGGGGGGTACTCACCCCTCCACTTT. Its protein is CASSLAGGYSPLHF. V is TRBV7-6 and J is TRBJ1-6; perhaps TRBD1 as D (5 bases). This CDR3 has 14 residues. CDR1 and CDR2 (germline): SGHVS, FNYEAQ. The V end was cut by 0 bases, the J end by 10 bases, with 10 bases between.

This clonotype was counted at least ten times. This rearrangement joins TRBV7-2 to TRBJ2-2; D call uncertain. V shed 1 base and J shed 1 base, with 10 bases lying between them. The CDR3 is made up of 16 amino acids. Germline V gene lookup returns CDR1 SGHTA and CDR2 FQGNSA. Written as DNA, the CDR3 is TGTGCCAGCAGCTTAGAAGGGCTTCGGAACACCGGGGAGCTGTTTTTT. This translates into CASSLEGLRNTGELFF.

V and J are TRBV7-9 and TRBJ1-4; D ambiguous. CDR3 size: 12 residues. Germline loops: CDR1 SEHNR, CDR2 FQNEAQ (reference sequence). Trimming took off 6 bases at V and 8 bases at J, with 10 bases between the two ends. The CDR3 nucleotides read TGTGCCAGCAGGGCCCTTTCCGAAAAACTGTTTTTT. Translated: CASRALSEKLFF.

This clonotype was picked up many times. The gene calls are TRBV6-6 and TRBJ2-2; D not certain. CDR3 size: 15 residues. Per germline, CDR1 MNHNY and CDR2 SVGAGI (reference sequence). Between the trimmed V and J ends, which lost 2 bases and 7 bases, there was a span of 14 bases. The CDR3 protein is CASSYVPTWSGELFF. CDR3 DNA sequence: TGTGCCAGCAGTTACGTCCCGACCTGGAGCGGGGAGCTGTTTTTT.

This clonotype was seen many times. The CDR3 DNA sequence: TGTGCCAGCAGCTCAGGGGGAATCTCCTACGAGCAGTACTTC. Translated: CASSSGGISYEQYF. The V and J genes are TRBV7-9 and TRBJ2-7; 7 bases match TRBD1. Trimming took 4 bases from V and 0 from J; bases not matched to a gene: 3. The CDR3 sequence is 14 residues long. Per germline, CDR1 SEHNR and CDR2 FQNEAQ (reference sequence).

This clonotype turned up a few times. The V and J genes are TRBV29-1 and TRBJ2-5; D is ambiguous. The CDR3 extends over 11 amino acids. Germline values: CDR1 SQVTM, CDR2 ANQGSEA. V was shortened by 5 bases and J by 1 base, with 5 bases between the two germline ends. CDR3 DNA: TGCAGCGTTCAAGCCCAAGAGACCCAGTACTTC. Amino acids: CSVQAQETQYF.

DNA for the CDR3: TGCGCCAGCAGTGTCACTGTGGGGACCGGGGAGCTGTTTTTT. As protein: CASSVTVGTGELFF. V gene TRBV10-2 combines with J gene TRBJ2-2, with D uncertain. Germline V gene lookup returns CDR1 WSHSY and CDR2 SAAADI. Trimming took off 4 bases at V and 5 bases at J, with 11 bases between the two ends. CDR3 length: 14 amino acids.

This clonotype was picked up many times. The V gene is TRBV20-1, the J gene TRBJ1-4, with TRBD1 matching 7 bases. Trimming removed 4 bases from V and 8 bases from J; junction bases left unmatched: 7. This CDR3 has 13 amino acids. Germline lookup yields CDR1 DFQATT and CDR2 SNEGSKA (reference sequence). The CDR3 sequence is CSANRQGPEKLFF. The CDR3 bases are TGCAGTGCTAATAGACAGGGACCGGAAAAACTGTTTTTT.

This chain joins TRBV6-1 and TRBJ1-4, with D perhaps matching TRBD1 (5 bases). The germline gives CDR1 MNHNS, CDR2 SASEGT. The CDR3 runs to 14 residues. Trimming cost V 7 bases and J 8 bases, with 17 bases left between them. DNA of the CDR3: TGTGCCAGCAAGGACGAAGGGGCGAAGGAAAAACTGTTTTTT. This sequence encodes CASKDEGAKEKLFF.